Detailed here is one T cell receptor beta chain. These data belong to a study of blood T cell repertoires in COVID-19. Overall study: The United States, Italy and Spain provided the acute and convalescent COVID-19 samples. Sources were T cells, B-cell-depleted T cells, or PBMCs; the material itself was cDNA or gDNA.

Authors' processing steps: Nucleated cell number was recorded as an estimate derived from reference gene primer amplification. The method was immunoSEQ multiplex PCR; TCRdb's version includes in-frame clones alone and lacks a portion of them. The V and J calls and clone size were taken over from that table, and D and trimming were inferred from the DNA. The profile shows roughly 100,000 clones, 85% to 90% of them singletons. Sequencing was done on a sample of peripheral blood. This receptor was identified in a human donor in a cohort sampled during active COVID-19.

Here the CDR3 DNA reads TGTGCCAGCAGCATAGGGTTACTAGAGGCGAATGAGCAGTTCTTC. Amino acids: CASSIGLLEANEQFF. The rearrangement uses TRBV11-2 and TRBJ2-1, with D possibly matching TRBD2 (5 bases). Germline assignment: CDR1 SGHAT and CDR2 FQNNGV. The length of the CDR3 is 15 residues. V was shortened by 5 bases and J by 7 bases, with 18 bases between the two germline ends.